This section outlines one T cell receptor (beta chain) sequence together with its context. It lacks a known antigen. No qualities accompany the bases; no much larger clone lies one base away. The sample comes from a study of blood T cell repertoires in COVID-19 (dated by TCRdb to 2018 to 2021). For the study in its entirety: The collaborator samples originated in the United States, Italy and Spain and spanned the acute and convalescent phases of COVID-19. Sample metadata almost always included a de-identified subject ID, COVID-19 status, age in years and sex. Samples were obtained from the ongoing ImmuneRACE study (first 160 participants) and from roughly 1,300 subjects provided by 6 global collaborators. HLA class I and class II types, where available, came from metadata supplied by the sample provider rather than from assay-based typing. The material from the prospective study consisted of cDNA or gDNA derived from T cells, B-cell-depleted T cells, or PBMCs. The repertoires were released in a freely available public database meant as a resource for research on the immune response to SARS-CoV-2. Subjects who had been exposed to COVID-19, were actively infected with it, or had recovered from it provided the deeply sampled blood TCRbeta repertoires that made up the dataset.

The CDR3 covers 16 residues, taking in both the cysteine and the phenylalanine. The CDR3 DNA has 48 bases and is translated from base 1. V is pared back by 2 bases and J by 6 bases, with 14 bases lying between the germline termini. CDR1 is given as MGHRA and CDR2 as YSYEKL, both from the germline V gene. The immunoSEQ Assay, a bias-controlled multiplex PCR, was used to amplify TCRbeta CDR3 regions from genomic DNA. The study's own analysis went as follows. The number of nucleated cells in each sample was estimated from the amplification of reference gene primers within the assay. To quantify the absolute abundance of each unique TCRbeta CDR3 rearrangement, sequence reads were collapsed and filtered. For each sample, productive Simpson clonality was calculated as the square root of Simpson's diversity index over productive rearrangements. The immuneACCESS repertoire file appears here via TCRdb, limited to in-frame rearrangements. These files lack a portion of the clones; in checked studies, under half of the deficit traces to unresolved V genes, and the cause of the others is not known. D and trimming come from the DNA, and the V and J calls and clone size come from that table. The sample table shows tens of thousands of clones, and over 75% are seen once. The ten largest clones add up to around 9.5% of the sample.

Whole blood was collected in K2EDTA tubes by collaborating institutions according to the institutions' own protocols. For TCRbeta analysis, collaborators shipped samples as frozen whole blood, isolated PBMCs, or DNA extracted from either of those sample types. Study-wide findings and limitations: The quantity of clinical and demographic metadata differed by source and by participant and was supplied without curation.

This sequence originates from a human donor in a cohort sampled during active COVID-19. Sequencing used peripheral blood. The receptor chain draws on TRBV4-1 and TRBJ1-6; a tentative D call is TRBD1 (6 bases match). The nucleotide sequence reads TGCGCCAGCAGCCAACCCGACGGACAGTCTAATTCACCCCTCCACTTT. The encoded protein is CASSQPDGQSNSPLHF.